Below are 4 T cell receptor beta chains sequenced from a single sample in a study of blood T cell repertoires in COVID-19. Profiling relied on immunoSEQ multiplex PCR, and the TCRdb table lists in-frame clones only, not all of them. The sample yields about 270,000 clones, roughly 86% seen once. Source material: peripheral blood. Every receptor here comes from a man aged 35-49 years with active or convalescent COVID-19.

The chain recombines TRBV29-1 with TRBJ2-7; 11 nucleotides align to TRBD1. J was trimmed by 7 bases and V by 5 bases; bases with no gene match: 10. This CDR3 contains 14 residues. In germline, CDR1 is SQVTM, CDR2 ANQGSEA. This CDR3 is CSVRWTGGLEEQYF. The CDR3, as DNA: TGCAGCGTTAGGTGGACAGGGGGCTTGGAAGAGCAGTACTTC.

V usage is TRBV7-9 and J usage is TRBJ1-1; 9 bases are a match to TRBD1. The germline gives CDR1 SEHNR, CDR2 FQNEAQ (reference sequence). Trimming cost V 5 bases and J 4 bases; bases outside gene matches: 14. The CDR3 contains 17 residues. CDR3 coding DNA: TGTGCCAGCAGCCTAGGGGGGACAGGGATGGGGAGCACTGAAGCTTTCTTT. Translating it yields CASSLGGTGMGSTEAFF. The full variable domain, completed using reference TRBV7-9 and TRBJ1-1, is DTGVSQNPRHKITKRGQNVTFRCDPISEHNRLYWYRQTLGQGPEFLTYFQNEAQLEKSRLLSDRFSAERPKGSFSTLEIQRTEQGDSAMYLCASSLGGTGMGSTEAFFGQGTRLTVV.

This clone came up a few times. The chain recombines TRBV4-1 with TRBJ1-6; D gene uncertain. This CDR3 region has 17 residues. Germline CDR1 MGHRA, CDR2 YSYEKL. The V and J ends lost 0 bases and 5 bases respectively, with 14 bases between them. The CDR3 nucleotides are TGCGCCAGCAGCCAAGACGGACTTGTGGCGAATAATTCACCCCTCCACTTT. Translated, it gives CASSQDGLVANNSPLHF.

J is TRBJ2-3 and V is TRBV29-1; D perhaps matches TRBD2 (5 bases). The CDR3 has 14 amino acids. V was shortened by 4 bases and J by 3 bases, with 14 bases between the two germline ends. Germline V gene lookup returns CDR1 SQVTM and CDR2 ANQGSEA. The CDR3 loop is CSVGSGDRTDTQYF. CDR3 nucleotide sequence: TGCAGCGTTGGGAGCGGTGACCGGACAGATACGCAGTATTTT.